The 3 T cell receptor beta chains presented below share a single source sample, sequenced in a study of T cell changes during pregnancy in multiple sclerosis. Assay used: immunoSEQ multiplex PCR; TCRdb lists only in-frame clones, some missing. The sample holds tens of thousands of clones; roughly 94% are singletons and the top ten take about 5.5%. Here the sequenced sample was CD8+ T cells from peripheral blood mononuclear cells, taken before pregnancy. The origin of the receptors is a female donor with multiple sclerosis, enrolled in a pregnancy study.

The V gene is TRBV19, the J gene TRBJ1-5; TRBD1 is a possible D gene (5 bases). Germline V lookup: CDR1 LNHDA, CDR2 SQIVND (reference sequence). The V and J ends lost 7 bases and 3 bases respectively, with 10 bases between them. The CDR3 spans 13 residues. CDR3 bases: TGTGCCAGTAAGACAGCTACCAATCAGCCCCAGCATTTT. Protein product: CASKTATNQPQHF. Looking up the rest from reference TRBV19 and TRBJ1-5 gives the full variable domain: DGGITQSPKYLFRKEGQNVTLSCEQNLNHDAMYWYRQDPGQGLRLIYYSQIVNDFQKGDIAEGYSVSREKKESFPLTVTSAQKNPTAFYLCASKTATNQPQHFGDGTRLSIL.

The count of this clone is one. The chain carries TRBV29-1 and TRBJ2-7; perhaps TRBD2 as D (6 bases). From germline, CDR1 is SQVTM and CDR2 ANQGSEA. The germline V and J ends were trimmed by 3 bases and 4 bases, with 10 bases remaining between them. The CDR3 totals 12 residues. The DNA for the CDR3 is TGCAGCGTTGAGGAGGGTCGGTACGAGCAGTACTTC. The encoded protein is CSVEEGRYEQYF.

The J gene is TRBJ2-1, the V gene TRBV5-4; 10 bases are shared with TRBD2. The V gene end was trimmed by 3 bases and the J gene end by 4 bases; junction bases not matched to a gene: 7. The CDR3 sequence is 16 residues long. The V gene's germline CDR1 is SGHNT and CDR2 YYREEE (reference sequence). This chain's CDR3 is CASSSDGLAVYNEQFF. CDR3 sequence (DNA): TGTGCCAGCAGCTCCGATGGACTAGCGGTGTACAATGAGCAGTTCTTC. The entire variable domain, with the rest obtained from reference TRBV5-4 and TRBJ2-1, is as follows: ETGVTQSPTHLIKTRGQQVTLRCSSQSGHNTVSWYQQALGQGPQFIFQYYREEENGRGNFPPRFSGLQFPNYSSELNVNALELDDSALYLCASSSDGLAVYNEQFFGPGTRLTVL.